The rows below give T cell receptor beta chains drawn from one sample of a study of yellow fever vaccine responses in identical twins. TCRdb re-called the RT-PCR reads with MiXCR, one entry per CDR3 protein. The table shows about 4,500 distinct CDR3 sequences, with 85% occurring only once. Here the sequenced sample was T cells from blood (PBMCs), unsorted or a sorted subset (not recorded which), taken before or after yellow fever vaccination (not recorded which). The receptors shown here come from a woman under 30 who received the yellow fever vaccine. CDR3s include the opening cysteine and the closing phenylalanine or tryptophan. The D gene is left open where the match is weak. Clone size is not always given. Where it is, it says once, few, many or a class for expanded clones.

d_call: .; j_call: TRBJ2-7; v_call: TRBV9; clone_size: .; cdr3_nt: TGTGCCAGCAGCGTAGGAGGGGGTCCCGCCTACGAGCAGTACTTC; cdr3_aa: CASSVGGGPAYEQYF
d_call: .; j_call: TRBJ1-1; v_call: TRBV2; clone_size: .; cdr3_nt: TGTGCCACCCCCGAGGGGAACACTGAAGCTTTCTTT; cdr3_aa: CATPEGNTEAFF
d_call: .; j_call: TRBJ2-5; v_call: TRBV9; clone_size: .; cdr3_nt: TGTGCCAGCAGCGTAGGTCCCAGGGAGACCCAGTACTTC; cdr3_aa: CASSVGPRETQYF
d_call: .; j_call: TRBJ2-7; v_call: TRBV20-1; clone_size: .; cdr3_nt: TGCAGTGCTAGCCTACAAACAGGCTACGAGCAGTACTTC; cdr3_aa: CSASLQTGYEQYF
d_call: TRBD2; j_call: TRBJ2-1; v_call: TRBV11-3; clone_size: .; cdr3_nt: TGTGCCACCTCTGGACTAGCGCTCTCCTACAATGAGCAGTTCTTC; cdr3_aa: CATSGLALSYNEQFF
d_call: TRBD2; j_call: TRBJ2-5; v_call: TRBV5-1; clone_size: .; cdr3_nt: TGCGCCAGCAGGTTCACTAGCGAACACCAAGAGACCCAGTACTTC; cdr3_aa: CASRFTSEHQETQYF
d_call: TRBD1; j_call: TRBJ2-1; v_call: TRBV4-1; clone_size: once; cdr3_nt: TGCGCCAGCAGCCGCGACAGGGGCCCTGGGAATGAGCAGTTCTTC; cdr3_aa: CASSRDRGPGNEQFF
d_call: .; j_call: TRBJ2-7; v_call: TRBV7-2; clone_size: .; cdr3_nt: TGTGCCAGCAGCAATGGACCTACCTACGAGCAGTACTTC; cdr3_aa: CASSNGPTYEQYF
d_call: .; j_call: TRBJ2-7; v_call: TRBV29-1; clone_size: .; cdr3_nt: TGCAGCGTCGCTTCAGCTTACGAGCAGTACTTC; cdr3_aa: CSVASAYEQYF
d_call: .; j_call: TRBJ2-1; v_call: TRBV11-1; clone_size: .; cdr3_nt: TGTGCCAGCAGCTTAGACGCCGCCTATGAGCAGTTCTTC; cdr3_aa: CASSLDAAYEQFF
d_call: TRBD1; j_call: TRBJ2-1; v_call: TRBV20-1; clone_size: .; cdr3_nt: TGCAGTGCCCCCACTGAGGACAGGGCCTACAATGAGCAGTTCTTC; cdr3_aa: CSAPTEDRAYNEQFF
d_call: .; j_call: TRBJ1-1; v_call: TRBV6-1; clone_size: few; cdr3_nt: TGTGCCAGCAGTATGGACGGGAACACTGAAGCTTTCTTT; cdr3_aa: CASSMDGNTEAFF
d_call: TRBD2; j_call: TRBJ2-5; v_call: TRBV5-1; clone_size: .; cdr3_nt: TGCGCCAGCACCCGCGAACTAGCGGGGGAAGAGACCCAGTACTTC; cdr3_aa: CASTRELAGEETQYF
d_call: .; j_call: TRBJ2-4; v_call: TRBV13; clone_size: .; cdr3_nt: TGTGCCAGTGGGGGAGAAGCCAAAAACATTCAGTACTTC; cdr3_aa: CASGGEAKNIQYF
d_call: .; j_call: TRBJ2-1; v_call: TRBV6-5; clone_size: .; cdr3_nt: TGTGCCAGCAGTTACTCGGGCGGAATGGGGGGGCAGTTCTTC; cdr3_aa: CASSYSGGMGGQFF
d_call: .; j_call: TRBJ1-6; v_call: TRBV12-5; clone_size: .; cdr3_nt: TGTGCTAGTTGGGAGGATTCACCCCTCCACTTT; cdr3_aa: CASWEDSPLHF
d_call: .; j_call: TRBJ2-5; v_call: TRBV7-7; clone_size: .; cdr3_nt: TGTGCTAGCAGCTTAAACTCCGGGGAGACCCAGTACTTC; cdr3_aa: CASSLNSGETQYF
d_call: .; j_call: TRBJ2-7; v_call: TRBV27; clone_size: .; cdr3_nt: TGTGCCAGCAGTTTGCTGGCAGGGAGTCCCTACGAGCAGTACTTC; cdr3_aa: CASSLLAGSPYEQYF
d_call: .; j_call: TRBJ2-7; v_call: TRBV13; clone_size: .; cdr3_nt: TGTGCCAGCAGCCCCGAGCGCTCCTACGAGCAGTACTTC; cdr3_aa: CASSPERSYEQYF
d_call: .; j_call: TRBJ2-3; v_call: TRBV11-3; clone_size: .; cdr3_nt: TGTGCCAGCAGCTTAGTAGTGTCAGATACGCAGTATTTT; cdr3_aa: CASSLVVSDTQYF
d_call: .; j_call: TRBJ2-7; v_call: TRBV2; clone_size: .; cdr3_nt: TGTGCCAGCAGTGAAGGGTCCAGACCCTCCTACGAGCAGTACTTC; cdr3_aa: CASSEGSRPSYEQYF
d_call: .; j_call: TRBJ2-2; v_call: TRBV14; clone_size: .; cdr3_nt: TGTGCCAGCAGCCCTTTCCTTAACACCGGGGAGCTGTTTTTT; cdr3_aa: CASSPFLNTGELFF
d_call: .; j_call: TRBJ2-7; v_call: TRBV20-1; clone_size: .; cdr3_nt: TGCAGTGCTAGAAAGGCAGGGTCCTCCTACGAGCAGTACTTC; cdr3_aa: CSARKAGSSYEQYF
d_call: .; j_call: TRBJ2-3; v_call: TRBV11-3; clone_size: .; cdr3_nt: TGTGCCAGCAGCTCAAGGACTAGCACAGATACGCAGTATTTT; cdr3_aa: CASSSRTSTDTQYF
d_call: TRBD2; j_call: TRBJ2-1; v_call: TRBV5-4; clone_size: .; cdr3_nt: TGTGCCAGCAGCTTGGGGGCTAGCGGGAGGGCTGGGGCTTACAATGAGCAGTTCTTC; cdr3_aa: CASSLGASGRAGAYNEQFF
d_call: .; j_call: TRBJ1-1; v_call: TRBV5-1; clone_size: few; cdr3_nt: TGCGCCAGCACTCGGGGCGCTGAAGCTTTCTTT; cdr3_aa: CASTRGAEAFF
d_call: .; j_call: TRBJ1-1; v_call: TRBV6-1; clone_size: few; cdr3_nt: TGTGCCAGCAGCCCCGGCAGCACTGAAGCTTTCTTT; cdr3_aa: CASSPGSTEAFF
d_call: .; j_call: TRBJ2-2; v_call: TRBV14; clone_size: .; cdr3_nt: TGTGCCAGCAGCCAAGTCTCCGCGAACACCGGGGAGCTGTTTTTT; cdr3_aa: CASSQVSANTGELFF
d_call: .; j_call: TRBJ1-6; v_call: TRBV12-3/TRBV12-4; clone_size: .; cdr3_nt: TGTGCCAGCAGTCGAGAGTCCGCGGTGGGTTCACCCCTCCACTTT; cdr3_aa: CASSRESAVGSPLHF
d_call: .; j_call: TRBJ1-4; v_call: TRBV11-2; clone_size: .; cdr3_nt: TGTGCCAGCGGAAAACAGTCAACTAATGAAAAACTGTTTTTT; cdr3_aa: CASGKQSTNEKLFF
d_call: .; j_call: TRBJ1-4; v_call: TRBV11-3; clone_size: .; cdr3_nt: TGTGCCAGCAGTCCACCAGGGATCGGGGGAAAACTGTTTTTT; cdr3_aa: CASSPPGIGGKLFF
d_call: .; j_call: TRBJ2-1; v_call: TRBV6-2/TRBV6-3; clone_size: .; cdr3_nt: TGTGCCAGCAGTTACGGTGGGGTGGGGCTGAATGAGCAGTTCTTC; cdr3_aa: CASSYGGVGLNEQFF
d_call: TRBD1; j_call: TRBJ2-7; v_call: TRBV18; clone_size: once; cdr3_nt: TGTGCCAGCTCACACGGACAGGCCTACGAGCAGTACTTC; cdr3_aa: CASSHGQAYEQYF
d_call: .; j_call: TRBJ2-3; v_call: TRBV29-1; clone_size: .; cdr3_nt: TGCAGCGTTGAACTGATACTGACTCACGGCGGCACAGATACGCAGTATTTT; cdr3_aa: CSVELILTHGGTDTQYF
d_call: .; j_call: TRBJ2-2; v_call: TRBV2; clone_size: .; cdr3_nt: TGTGCCAGCAGAGAACCGGGACATACGAACACCGGGGAGCTGTTTTTT; cdr3_aa: CASREPGHTNTGELFF
d_call: TRBD2; j_call: TRBJ2-7; v_call: TRBV12-3/TRBV12-4; clone_size: .; cdr3_nt: TGTGCCAGCAGTCTCCTACTAGCGGGGGTTTTTAACGAGCAGTACTTC; cdr3_aa: CASSLLLAGVFNEQYF
d_call: .; j_call: TRBJ2-1; v_call: TRBV5-5; clone_size: .; cdr3_nt: TGTGCCAGCAGCCTACTACAGGGCTCCTACAATGAGCAGTTCTTC; cdr3_aa: CASSLLQGSYNEQFF
d_call: .; j_call: TRBJ2-1; v_call: TRBV5-6; clone_size: .; cdr3_nt: TGTGCCAGCAGCTTGGACACATCTTACAATGAGCAGTTCTTC; cdr3_aa: CASSLDTSYNEQFF
d_call: TRBD1; j_call: TRBJ1-5; v_call: TRBV19; clone_size: .; cdr3_nt: TGTGCCAGCGCCCTACAAACAGGGGGGAATCAGCCCCAGCATTTT; cdr3_aa: CASALQTGGNQPQHF
d_call: .; j_call: TRBJ2-2; v_call: TRBV12-3/TRBV12-4; clone_size: .; cdr3_nt: TGTGCCAGCAGTGCCGGGGAGCTGTTTTTT; cdr3_aa: CASSAGELFF
d_call: TRBD2; j_call: TRBJ2-7; v_call: TRBV5-5; clone_size: .; cdr3_nt: TGTGCCAGCCGCTTGGCGGGAGACTACGAGCAGTACTTC; cdr3_aa: CASRLAGDYEQYF
d_call: TRBD1; j_call: TRBJ1-5; v_call: TRBV18; clone_size: .; cdr3_nt: TGTGCCAGCTCGCTGACTACAGGGGGCAATCAGCCCCAGCATTTT; cdr3_aa: CASSLTTGGNQPQHF
d_call: .; j_call: TRBJ2-1; v_call: TRBV4-1; clone_size: .; cdr3_nt: TGCGCCAGCAGCCAAGTGGGGCCGGGAGAGGAGCAGTTCTTC; cdr3_aa: CASSQVGPGEEQFF
d_call: TRBD1; j_call: TRBJ1-1; v_call: TRBV27; clone_size: few; cdr3_nt: TGTGCCAGCAGTTACCAGGGGGCGAACACTGAAGCTTTCTTT; cdr3_aa: CASSYQGANTEAFF
d_call: TRBD2; j_call: TRBJ2-1; v_call: TRBV11-2; clone_size: .; cdr3_nt: TGTGCCAGCAGTTTACGGGGGACTAGCGGGGGCAATGAGCAGTTCTTC; cdr3_aa: CASSLRGTSGGNEQFF
d_call: TRBD2; j_call: TRBJ2-4; v_call: TRBV10-2; clone_size: .; cdr3_nt: TGCGCCAGCACGACTAGCGGGAGTGGGAGCATTCAGTACTTC; cdr3_aa: CASTTSGSGSIQYF
d_call: .; j_call: TRBJ2-7; v_call: TRBV4-3; clone_size: .; cdr3_nt: TGCGCCAGCAGCCAAGGAGGGACAACTTCCTACGAGCAGTACTTC; cdr3_aa: CASSQGGTTSYEQYF
d_call: .; j_call: TRBJ2-4; v_call: TRBV20-1; clone_size: .; cdr3_nt: TGCAGTGCGATGTCGGATATCAAAAACATTCAGTACTTC; cdr3_aa: CSAMSDIKNIQYF
d_call: .; j_call: TRBJ2-1; v_call: TRBV7-2; clone_size: .; cdr3_nt: TGTGCCAGCAGCAACTCCTACAATGAGCAGTTCTTC; cdr3_aa: CASSNSYNEQFF
d_call: TRBD2; j_call: TRBJ2-7; v_call: TRBV4-2; clone_size: .; cdr3_nt: TGTGCCAGCAGCCAAGAAGCGGGGTCGTCCTACGAGCAGTACTTC; cdr3_aa: CASSQEAGSSYEQYF
d_call: .; j_call: TRBJ1-6; v_call: TRBV11-1; clone_size: .; cdr3_nt: TGTGCCAGCAGCTTAGTCAGATCACCCCTCCACTTT; cdr3_aa: CASSLVRSPLHF
d_call: TRBD1; j_call: TRBJ2-7; v_call: TRBV4-2; clone_size: .; cdr3_nt: TGTGCCAGCAGCCAAGTGGGGCTAGGGGACAGGGTCTACGAGCAGTACTTC; cdr3_aa: CASSQVGLGDRVYEQYF
d_call: TRBD2; j_call: TRBJ2-1; v_call: TRBV10-1; clone_size: .; cdr3_nt: TGCGCCAGCAGTGCATTTGGGGGACTATACAATGAGCAGTTCTTC; cdr3_aa: CASSAFGGLYNEQFF
d_call: TRBD2; j_call: TRBJ2-2; v_call: TRBV11-1; clone_size: .; cdr3_nt: TGTGCCAGCAGCTTGGCGGGAGTTCCCGGGGAGCTGTTTTTT; cdr3_aa: CASSLAGVPGELFF
d_call: .; j_call: TRBJ2-7; v_call: TRBV29-1; clone_size: .; cdr3_nt: TGCAGCGTTAGGGGTGACTCCTACGAGCAGTACTTC; cdr3_aa: CSVRGDSYEQYF
d_call: TRBD1; j_call: TRBJ1-6; v_call: TRBV9; clone_size: few; cdr3_nt: TGTGCCAGCAGCGGTGAACAGGGGGCCGTGTCACCCCTCCACTTT; cdr3_aa: CASSGEQGAVSPLHF
d_call: .; j_call: TRBJ1-1; v_call: TRBV20-1; clone_size: .; cdr3_nt: TGCAGTGCTCCACCGTTGGGCACTGAAGCTTTCTTT; cdr3_aa: CSAPPLGTEAFF
d_call: .; j_call: TRBJ1-5; v_call: TRBV18; clone_size: .; cdr3_nt: TGTGCCAGCTCACCGACACAGGATTATAGCAATCAGCCCCAGCATTTT; cdr3_aa: CASSPTQDYSNQPQHF
d_call: .; j_call: TRBJ1-1; v_call: TRBV7-7; clone_size: .; cdr3_nt: TGTGCTAGCAGCTCAAATCAGAACACTCAAGCTTTCTTT; cdr3_aa: CASSSNQNTQAFF